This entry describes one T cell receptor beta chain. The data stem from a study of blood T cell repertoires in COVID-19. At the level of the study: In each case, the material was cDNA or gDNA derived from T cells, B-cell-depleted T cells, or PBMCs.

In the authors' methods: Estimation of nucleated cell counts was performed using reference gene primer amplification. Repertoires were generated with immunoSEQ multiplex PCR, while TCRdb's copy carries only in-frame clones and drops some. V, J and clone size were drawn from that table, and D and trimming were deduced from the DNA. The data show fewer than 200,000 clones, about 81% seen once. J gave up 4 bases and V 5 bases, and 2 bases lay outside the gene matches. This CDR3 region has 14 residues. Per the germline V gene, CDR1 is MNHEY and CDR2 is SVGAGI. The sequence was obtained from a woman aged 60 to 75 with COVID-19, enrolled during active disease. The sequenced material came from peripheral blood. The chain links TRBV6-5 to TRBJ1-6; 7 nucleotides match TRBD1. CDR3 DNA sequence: TGTGCCAGCAGTAAACAGGGGTATAATTCACCCCTCCACTTT. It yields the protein CASSKQGYNSPLHF.